The present T cell receptor beta chain was sequenced within a study of cytomegalovirus exposure and HLA in healthy donors. Findings of the study overall: In a later analysis, HLA-C alleles had the fewest associated TCRs, DRB1 alleles the most.

The study ran its PCR with 60 Vbeta and 13 Jbeta primers. The table came from immunoSEQ multiplex PCR; TCRdb's copy has only in-frame clones and leaves some out. The repertoire holds some 250,000 clones, approximately 80% seen once, with under 8% in the top ten. Turning to this clone: Its antigen is not identified.

The source material was PBMCs. The receptor comes from a woman in her fifties or sixties in good health and CMV-seropositive.

The CDR3 coding sequence is TGTGCCAGCGCCCTTGCCCGCGGGACCGTCGAGACCCAGTACTTC. The encoded protein is CASALARGTVETQYF. The gene calls are TRBV11-2 and TRBJ2-5; a possible D gene is TRBD2 (6 bases). V lost 8 bases to trimming and J lost 5 bases, with 21 bases between them. In germline, CDR1 is SGHAT, CDR2 FQNNGV. The length of the CDR3 is 15 residues.